Listed below are T cell receptor beta chains from one sample, sequenced in a study of T-cell reconstitution after alpha-beta-depleted transplantation in children. From the PCR reads, TCRdb called clonotypes with MiXCR, one entry per CDR3 protein. The sample lists almost 250,000 distinct CDR3 sequences, over 20% occurring once. The sequencing here drew on PBMCs, taken before TCRalphabeta/CD19-depleted stem cell transplant. These receptors came from a girl aged 2 to 10 with Fanconi anemia, due to receive a stem cell transplant. The CDR3 runs from the conserved cysteine through the conserved F or W. The D gene is left open where the match is weak. Clone size appears in some rows only: once, few, many, or a class for an expanded clone.

>TRBD1|TRBV5-1|few|TRBJ1-1
TGCGCCAGCAGCGTAGGACAGGGGGCGATTGAAGCTTTCTTT
CASSVGQGAIEAFF
>-|TRBV29-1|-|TRBJ2-7
TGCAGCGTTTATCTTTCAGGGTCCTACGAGCAGTACTTC
CSVYLSGSYEQYF
>TRBD2|TRBV6-5|many|TRBJ2-1
TGTGCCAGCAGTTATCAGCGGGAGGTCATCGATGAGCAGTTCTTC
CASSYQREVIDEQFF
>TRBD2|TRBV20-1|-|TRBJ2-3
TGCAGTGCTAGAGATCTGCTAGCGGGATTCACAGATACGCAGTATTTT
CSARDLLAGFTDTQYF
>-|TRBV29-1|once|TRBJ1-1
TGCAGCGTTGAATTCGGGTGGACTGAAGCTTTCTTT
CSVEFGWTEAFF
>-|TRBV7-9|many|TRBJ2-5
TGTGCCAGTGGGCCGTGGGGACGTAACCAAGAGACCCAGTACTTC
CASGPWGRNQETQYF
>-|TRBV7-2|many|TRBJ2-7
TGTGCCAGCAGCTTACTGTTTGTCCCCTCCTACGAGCAGTACTTC
CASSLLFVPSYEQYF
>-|TRBV20-1|few|TRBJ2-5
TGCAGTGCTCACCGGGAGACCCAGTACTTC
CSAHRETQYF
>-|TRBV12-3/TRBV12-4|many|TRBJ2-5
TGTGCCAGCAGTTTTGGTTTGGAGACCCAGTACTTC
CASSFGLETQYF
>-|TRBV12-3/TRBV12-4|few|TRBJ2-7
TGTGCCAGCAGTCCCGACGGTCCCTACGAGCAGTACTTC
CASSPDGPYEQYF
>-|TRBV10-3|-|TRBJ2-7
TGTGCCATGCCGGGGGACCGGAGCGTAAGCCCCTACGAGCAGTACTTC
CAMPGDRSVSPYEQYF
>-|TRBV27|-|TRBJ2-3
TGTGCCAGCAGTTTCGGGGCCCGAGCGAGTACGCAGTATTTT
CASSFGARASTQYF
>TRBD1|TRBV29-1|-|TRBJ1-2
TGCAGCGTTGACAGGGGGCCGTATGGCTACACCTTC
CSVDRGPYGYTF
>-|TRBV5-8|few|TRBJ2-7
TGTGCCAGCAGCTTGGGAATTTATGGGGGAGAGCAGTACTTC
CASSLGIYGGEQYF
>TRBD1|TRBV6-5|many|TRBJ1-1
TGTGCCAGCAGGTACGGGACAGGGTGGTATACTGAAGCTTTCTTT
CASRYGTGWYTEAFF
>-|TRBV6-1|few|TRBJ2-2
TGTGCCAGCATGAGGAGCGACACCGGGGAGCTGTTTTTT
CASMRSDTGELFF
>-|TRBV7-6|-|TRBJ2-1
TGTGCCAGCAGCTTAGTCGGCGGACTCTCCTACAATGAGCAGTTCTTC
CASSLVGGLSYNEQFF
>TRBD2|TRBV7-9|-|TRBJ2-7
TGTGCCAGCAGCTTGGGGACTAGATTCTACGAGCAGTACTTC
CASSLGTRFYEQYF
>-|TRBV20-1|few|TRBJ2-1
TGCAGTGCTGGAAACCGGAATGAGCAGTTCTTC
CSAGNRNEQFF
>-|TRBV7-9|-|TRBJ2-5
TGTGCCAGCAGCTTAGCCCCCAGGACCCAGTACTTC
CASSLAPRTQYF
>-|TRBV27|many|TRBJ2-3
TGTGCCAGCACTTCACCGGGAGATACGCAGTATTTT
CASTSPGDTQYF
>-|TRBV6-5|-|TRBJ1-1
TGTGCCAGCAGTTACGGGACGGACAAAGGGACTGAAGCTTTCTTT
CASSYGTDKGTEAFF
>TRBD2|TRBV3-1|-|TRBJ2-1
TGTGCCTTCACCTCCGGGACTAGCGGTTTGAGCTCCTACAATGAGCAGTTCTTC
CAFTSGTSGLSSYNEQFF
>-|TRBV12-3/TRBV12-4|many|TRBJ2-1
TGTGCCAGCAGTTTGGGGTTTAGCTCCTACAATGAGCAGTTCTTC
CASSLGFSSYNEQFF
>TRBD2|TRBV12-3/TRBV12-4|-|TRBJ2-3
TGTGCCAGCAGGGAGACTAGCCAGAGTACGCAGTATTTT
CASRETSQSTQYF
>-|TRBV20-1|-|TRBJ2-2
TGCAGTGCCCGGACGACGGCGACTTACACCGGGGAGCTGTTTTTT
CSARTTATYTGELFF
>-|TRBV10-3|few|TRBJ1-2
TGTGCCATCAGTGACGGCCCTCCTAACTATGGCTACACCTTC
CAISDGPPNYGYTF
>TRBD1|TRBV20-1|-|TRBJ2-3
TGCAGTGCTAGATATGAGACAGGGCACACAGATACGCAGTATTTT
CSARYETGHTDTQYF
>-|TRBV7-3|few|TRBJ1-4
TGTGCCAGCAGCTTAATGCAGGGAGGGGTAACTAATGAAAAACTGTTTTTT
CASSLMQGGVTNEKLFF
>-|TRBV15|many|TRBJ1-2
TGTGCCACCAGCAGAGCGGGCAGGTTCTATGGCTACACCTTC
CATSRAGRFYGYTF
>-|TRBV12-3/TRBV12-4|many|TRBJ2-7
TGTGCCAGCAGTTCCCAGCGGGACAGCCCCTACGAGCAGTACTTC
CASSSQRDSPYEQYF
>TRBD2|TRBV29-1|many|TRBJ2-3
TGCAGCGTGGGGCGGGAGTACACAGATACGCAGTATTTT
CSVGREYTDTQYF
>-|TRBV27|many|TRBJ2-5
TGTGCCAGCAGTTTATCTAGCTCGGAGACCCAGTACTTC
CASSLSSSETQYF
>TRBD1|TRBV7-6|few|TRBJ2-3
TGTGCTACAAGCCCGGGACAGGGCACAGATACGCAGTATTTT
CATSPGQGTDTQYF
>-|TRBV29-1|-|TRBJ2-7
TGCAGCGTTGAAGCTGATAGGGGATACTACGAGCAGTACTTC
CSVEADRGYYEQYF
>-|TRBV7-6|-|TRBJ2-2
TGTGCCAGCAGCTTTGAAGACACCGGGGAGCTGTTTTTT
CASSFEDTGELFF
>TRBD1|TRBV20-1|-|TRBJ2-1
TGCAGTGCTAGAGCCAGGGGGCACAATGAGCAGTTCTTC
CSARARGHNEQFF
>-|TRBV4-1|few|TRBJ1-1
TGCGCCAGCAGCCAAATCGGACAGCTGAACACTGAAGCTTTCTTT
CASSQIGQLNTEAFF
>-|TRBV12-5|few|TRBJ2-1
TGTGCTAGTGGCCGCAGCGGCAATGAGCAGTTCTTC
CASGRSGNEQFF
>-|TRBV10-2|few|TRBJ2-3
TGCGCCAGCCTTCCGGTTGCTGGGGAGGCAGATACGCAGTATTTT
CASLPVAGEADTQYF
>-|TRBV7-6|once|TRBJ1-1
TGTGCCAGCCGCTACCTTGAAGGGTCTGAAGCTTTCTTT
CASRYLEGSEAFF
>TRBD2|TRBV5-1|-|TRBJ2-1
TGCGCCAGCAGCTTGCCTCGGGACTACTACAATGAGCAGTTCTTC
CASSLPRDYYNEQFF
>TRBD2|TRBV20-1|few|TRBJ2-3
TGCAGTGCTGGCCGACTAGCGGGGGTCACAGATACGCAGTATTTT
CSAGRLAGVTDTQYF
>TRBD1|TRBV20-1|few|TRBJ1-2
TGCAGTGCTAGACCGACAGGGGGCGCGGGGGGCTACACCTTC
CSARPTGGAGGYTF
>-|TRBV21-1|-|TRBJ2-7
TGTGCCAGCAGCAAAAAGGCATTGGGCGGGATCTACGAGCAGTACTTC
CASSKKALGGIYEQYF
>-|TRBV29-1|many|TRBJ1-4
TGCAGCGTTTCCGACCTGGACGGGGGAAAACTGTTTTTT
CSVSDLDGGKLFF
>TRBD1|TRBV10-3|-|TRBJ2-2
TGTGCCATCAGCTACGGACAGGGTCCCCCGAACACCGGGGAGCTGTTTTTT
CAISYGQGPPNTGELFF
>-|TRBV28|-|TRBJ1-2
TGTGCCAGCAGAACCACCAATAATAATCAGGAAACTAACTATGGCTACACCTTC
CASRTTNNNQETNYGYTF
>TRBD2|TRBV5-1|many|TRBJ2-1
TGCGCCAGCAGAAGGACTAGCGGGAACAATGAGCAGTTCTTC
CASRRTSGNNEQFF
>TRBD2|TRBV20-1|once|TRBJ2-7
TGCAGTGCTAGAGATCCGACAGCGGGAGACGAGCAGTACTTC
CSARDPTAGDEQYF
>-|TRBV20-1|many|TRBJ2-7
TGCAGTGCTATGAGGACACCCACCTGGGAGCAGTACTTC
CSAMRTPTWEQYF
>TRBD2|TRBV19|-|TRBJ2-1
TGTGCCAGTAGAGGGTTAGCGGGAGTCACTTACAATGAGCAGTTCTTC
CASRGLAGVTYNEQFF
>TRBD1|TRBV7-9|few|TRBJ2-7
TGTGCCAGCAGACCTACAATCGGACAGGGCTCCTACGAGCAGTACTTC
CASRPTIGQGSYEQYF
>-|TRBV12-3/TRBV12-4|many|TRBJ2-7
TGTGCCAGCAGTTCCTCGGGGTGGTACGAGCAGTACTTC
CASSSSGWYEQYF
>TRBD1|TRBV29-1|-|TRBJ2-1
TGCAGCGGACGTATCTCCGGACAGGGGGATGGGGAGCAGTTCTTC
CSGRISGQGDGEQFF
>TRBD2|TRBV6-2/TRBV6-3|few|TRBJ2-5
TGTGCCAGCAGTTACATCCAGCGGGAGGGTGCTGAGACCCAGTACTTC
CASSYIQREGAETQYF
>-|TRBV9|-|TRBJ2-2
TGTGCCAGCAGCGTAGCATATCGGGACTTCCTGACCGGGGAGCTGTTTTTT
CASSVAYRDFLTGELFF
>TRBD1|TRBV25-1|-|TRBJ1-1
TGTGCCAGCAGCACCCTCCCCTCGACAGGGCCCACTGAAGCTTTCTTT
CASSTLPSTGPTEAFF
>-|TRBV29-1|once|TRBJ2-3
TGCAGCGTTCCACAGGGTCTGCCGCGATTCACAGATACGCAGTATTTT
CSVPQGLPRFTDTQYF